Listed below are T cell receptor beta chains from one sample, sequenced in a study of OX40 agonist ivuxolimab in advanced cancers. The protocol was immunoSEQ multiplex PCR, while the TCRdb copy is restricted to in-frame clones and leaves out a portion. The sample records around 2,200 clones, around 85% being singletons. The sample here was CD4+ or CD8+ T cells sorted from blood, taken in a trial of the OX40 agonist ivuxolimab. The receptors stem from an adult with an advanced solid tumor such as melanoma, head and neck, liver or kidney cancer. Each CDR3 is given with its conserved first and last residue. A D gene is named only where the DNA matches it firmly. Rows give clone size only sometimes, using once, few, many, or a class for an expanded clone.

V	size	D	length	J	CDR3	DNA
TRBV27	few	-	14	TRBJ1-6	CASGYSSYNSPLHF	TGTGCCAGCGGGTACAGCTCCTATAATTCACCCCTCCACTTT
TRBV11-2	-	-	15	TRBJ1-4	CASSLDLSRNEKLFF	TGTGCCAGCAGCTTAGATCTCAGCCGAAATGAAAAACTGTTTTTT
TRBV19	-	-	15	TRBJ2-2	CASSILATGTGELFF	TGTGCCAGTAGTATTCTAGCGACCGGCACCGGGGAGCTGTTTTTT
TRBV6-5	-	TRBD1	14	TRBJ1-6	CASSQGTDNSPLHF	TGTGCCAGCAGTCAAGGGACAGATAATTCACCCCTCCACTTT
TRBV19	few	-	14	TRBJ1-2	CASSYGLGGYGYTF	TGTGCCAGTAGTTACGGCCTCGGCGGCTATGGCTACACCTTC
TRBV29-1	-	-	12	TRBJ2-7	CSVEGASYEQYF	TGCAGCGTTGAAGGTGCCAGCTACGAGCAGTACTTC
TRBV2	-	-	10	TRBJ1-4	CAGGNEKLFF	TGTGCCGGGGGGAATGAAAAACTGTTTTTT
TRBV2	-	-	13	TRBJ2-1	CASSTGPHNEQFF	TGTGCCAGCAGTACGGGCCCGCACAATGAGCAGTTCTTC
TRBV5-1	-	-	17	TRBJ2-1	CASSLPPVWGSYNEQFF	TGCGCCAGCAGCTTGCCGCCTGTCTGGGGGTCCTACAATGAGCAGTTCTTC
TRBV27	few	TRBD2	16	TRBJ2-7	CASSLWGTSGSGEQYF	TGTGCCAGCAGTTTATGGGGGACTAGCGGGAGCGGCGAGCAGTACTTC
TRBV6-5	-	-	15	TRBJ1-2	CASSYSAGWNYGYTF	TGTGCCAGCAGTTACTCGGCAGGGTGGAATTATGGCTACACCTTC
TRBV5-1	few	TRBD2	14	TRBJ2-1	CASSFTGTSYEQFF	TGCGCCAGCAGCTTCACAGGGACTAGCTATGAGCAGTTCTTC
TRBV10-3	-	-	14	TRBJ1-1	CAISEFGMNTEAFF	TGTGCCATCAGTGAGTTCGGCATGAACACTGAAGCTTTCTTT
TRBV13	-	-	15	TRBJ1-1	CASSLEGVGDTEAFF	TGTGCCAGCAGCTTAGAAGGGGTAGGGGACACTGAAGCTTTCTTT
TRBV27	-	TRBD1	16	TRBJ2-7	CASSFQPGTVSYEQYF	TGTGCCAGCAGTTTCCAACCCGGGACAGTGTCCTACGAGCAGTACTTC
TRBV6-1	-	TRBD2	15	TRBJ2-7	CASSRLAGELHEQYF	TGTGCCAGCAGTAGGTTAGCGGGGGAGCTCCACGAGCAGTACTTC
TRBV5-4	-	TRBD1	13	TRBJ2-5	CASLDRVGETQYF	TGTGCCAGCCTGGACAGGGTGGGGGAGACCCAGTACTTC
TRBV5-1	-	-	17	TRBJ1-5	CASSLGPTGYSNQPQHF	TGCGCCAGCAGCTTGGGCCCCACAGGATATAGCAATCAGCCCCAGCATTTT
TRBV29-1	-	-	13	TRBJ2-2	CSVEHRATGELFF	TGCAGCGTTGAACACAGGGCCACCGGGGAGCTGTTTTTT
TRBV27	-	-	14	TRBJ1-1	CASSFGGMNTEAFF	TGTGCCAGCAGTTTTGGGGGAATGAACACTGAAGCTTTCTTT
TRBV5-1	-	-	14	TRBJ2-7	CASSSTGSSYEQYF	TGCGCCAGCAGCAGCACAGGGTCCTCCTACGAGCAGTACTTC
TRBV18	-	-	16	TRBJ1-2	CASSPLGRGNVYGYTF	TGTGCCAGCTCACCACTCGGGAGAGGGAACGTCTATGGCTACACCTTC
TRBV7-9	-	TRBD1	15	TRBJ1-2	CASSSSRTGGGGYTF	TGTGCCAGCAGCTCGAGCCGCACAGGGGGAGGCGGCTACACCTTC
TRBV29-1	-	-	14	TRBJ1-2	CSVEEHVNNYGYTF	TGCAGCGTTGAAGAGCACGTTAATAACTATGGCTACACCTTC
TRBV18	-	TRBD1	15	TRBJ1-2	CASRVRKQGAYGYTF	TGTGCCAGCCGCGTCCGGAAACAGGGGGCCTATGGCTACACCTTC
TRBV28	-	-	12	TRBJ2-3	CASEDGTDTQYF	TGTGCCAGCGAAGACGGCACAGATACGCAGTATTTT
TRBV29-1	once	TRBD1	17	TRBJ2-7	CSVAYSAGTGIRYEQYF	TGCAGCGTTGCTTATAGCGCGGGGACAGGGATTAGGTACGAGCAGTACTTC
TRBV28	-	TRBD2	15	TRBJ2-5	CASSLGRGGQETQYF	TGTGCCAGCAGTTTAGGGCGGGGGGGCCAAGAGACCCAGTACTTC